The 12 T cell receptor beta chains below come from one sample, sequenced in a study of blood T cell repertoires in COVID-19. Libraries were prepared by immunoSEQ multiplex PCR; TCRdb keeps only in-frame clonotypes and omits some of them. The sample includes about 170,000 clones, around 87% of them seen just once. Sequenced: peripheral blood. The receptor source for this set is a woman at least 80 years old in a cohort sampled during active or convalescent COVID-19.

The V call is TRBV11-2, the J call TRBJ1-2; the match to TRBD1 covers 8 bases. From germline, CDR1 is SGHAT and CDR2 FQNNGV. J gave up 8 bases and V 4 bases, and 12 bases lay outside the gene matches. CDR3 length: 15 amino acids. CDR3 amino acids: CASSSPRFRGRGYTF. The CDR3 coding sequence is TGTGCCAGCAGCTCCCCTAGGTTCAGGGGGCGAGGCTACACCTTC.

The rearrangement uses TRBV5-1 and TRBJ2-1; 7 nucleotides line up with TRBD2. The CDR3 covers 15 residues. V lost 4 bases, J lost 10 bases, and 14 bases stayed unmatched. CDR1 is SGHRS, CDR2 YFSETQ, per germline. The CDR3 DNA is TGCGCCAGCAGCCCGGGCGGACTAGAGGCTCGGGAGCAGTTCTTC. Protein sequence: CASSPGGLEAREQFF.

This CDR3 is CASSGRVGQPQHF. The CDR3 DNA follows: TGTGCCAGCTCAGGGAGGGTTGGGCAGCCCCAGCATTTT. The V gene is TRBV12-3 or TRBV12-4, the J gene TRBJ1-5, with a weak D call TRBD1 (5 bases). V was trimmed by 8 bases and J by 7 bases, leaving 15 bases between them. The CDR3 covers 13 residues.

CDR3 coding DNA: TGTGCCAGCCAAGGGGACTATGGCTACACCTTC. As protein: CASQGDYGYTF. The V gene is TRBV6-6, the J gene TRBJ1-2; D may be TRBD1 (5 bases). The CDR3 totals 11 residues. CDR1 MNHNY and CDR2 SVGAGI come from the germline V gene (reference sequence). Trimming pared 8 bases from V and 3 bases from J, leaving 7 bases between.

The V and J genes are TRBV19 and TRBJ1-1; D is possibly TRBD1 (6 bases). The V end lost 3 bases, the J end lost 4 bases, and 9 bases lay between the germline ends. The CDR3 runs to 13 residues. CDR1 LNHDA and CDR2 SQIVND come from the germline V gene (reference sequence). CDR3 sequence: CASSMGRGTEAFF. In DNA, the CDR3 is TGTGCCAGTAGTATGGGCAGGGGCACTGAAGCTTTCTTT.

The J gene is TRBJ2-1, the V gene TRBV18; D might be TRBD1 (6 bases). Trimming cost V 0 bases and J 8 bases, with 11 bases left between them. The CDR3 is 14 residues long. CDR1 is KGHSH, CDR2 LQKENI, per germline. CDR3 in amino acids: CASSPPLQGHEQFF. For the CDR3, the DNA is TGTGCCAGCTCACCACCGTTACAGGGTCATGAGCAGTTCTTC.

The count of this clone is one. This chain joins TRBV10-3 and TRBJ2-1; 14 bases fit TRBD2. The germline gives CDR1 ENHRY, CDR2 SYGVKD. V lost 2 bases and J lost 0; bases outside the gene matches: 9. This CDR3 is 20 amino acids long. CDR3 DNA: TGTGCCATCAGTGAGCCCGGACTAGCGGGGGGTCCTAGCTCCTACAATGAGCAGTTCTTC. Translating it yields CAISEPGLAGGPSSYNEQFF.

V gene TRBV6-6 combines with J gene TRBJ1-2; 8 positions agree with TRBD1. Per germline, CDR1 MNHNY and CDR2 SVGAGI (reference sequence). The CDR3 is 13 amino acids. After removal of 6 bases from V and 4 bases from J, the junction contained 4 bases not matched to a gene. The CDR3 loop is CASSPGQAYGYTF. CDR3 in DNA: TGTGCCAGCAGCCCGGGACAGGCCTATGGCTACACCTTC.

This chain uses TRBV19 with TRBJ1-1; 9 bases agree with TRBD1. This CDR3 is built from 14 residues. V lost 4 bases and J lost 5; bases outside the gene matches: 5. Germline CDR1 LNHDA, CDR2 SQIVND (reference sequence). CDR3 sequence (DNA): TGTGCCAGTAGTAAGGGACAGGGAGAGACTGAAGCTTTCTTT. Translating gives CASSKGQGETEAFF.

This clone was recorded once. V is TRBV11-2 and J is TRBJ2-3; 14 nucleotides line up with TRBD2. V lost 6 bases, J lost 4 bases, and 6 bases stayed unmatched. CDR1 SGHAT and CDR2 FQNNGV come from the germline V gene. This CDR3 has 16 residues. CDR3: CASSKGLAGDADTQYF. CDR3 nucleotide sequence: TGTGCCAGCAGTAAGGGACTAGCGGGAGACGCAGATACGCAGTATTTT.

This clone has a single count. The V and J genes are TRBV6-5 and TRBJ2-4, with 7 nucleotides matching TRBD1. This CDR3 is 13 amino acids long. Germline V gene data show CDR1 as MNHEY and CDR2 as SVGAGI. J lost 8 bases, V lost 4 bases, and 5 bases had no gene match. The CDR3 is CASSSGQDDIQYF. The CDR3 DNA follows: TGTGCCAGCAGTTCCGGACAGGACGACATTCAGTACTTC.

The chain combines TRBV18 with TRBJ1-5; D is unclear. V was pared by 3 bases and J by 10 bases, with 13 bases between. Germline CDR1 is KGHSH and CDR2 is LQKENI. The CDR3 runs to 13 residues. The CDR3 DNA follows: TGTGCCAGCTCACCTTCGCGGTCCAACCCCCAGCATTTT. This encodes CASSPSRSNPQHF.